Below are 16 T cell receptor beta chains sequenced from a single sample in a study of OX40 agonist ivuxolimab in advanced cancers. Repertoires were generated with immunoSEQ multiplex PCR, while TCRdb's copy carries only in-frame clones and drops some. The sample shows 45,000 to 60,000 clones, 91% of them seen only once. Sample: CD4+ or CD8+ T cells sorted from blood, taken in a trial of the OX40 agonist ivuxolimab. Receptors originate from an adult with an advanced solid tumor such as melanoma, head and neck, liver or kidney cancer.

The rearrangement links TRBV9 to TRBJ2-1; D may match TRBD1 or TRBD2 (8 bases each). V lost 8 bases to trimming and J lost 5 bases, with 29 bases between them. From germline, CDR1 is SGDLS and CDR2 YYNGEE. The CDR3 sequence is 18 residues long. CDR3 in amino acids: CASSKQGVGSGSNNEQFF. CDR3 bases: TGTGCCAGTAGCAAACAGGGGGTGGGAAGCGGGAGCAACAATGAGCAGTTCTTC.

The gene calls are TRBV7-3 and TRBJ1-6; 8 bases are a match to TRBD1. Losses at the gene ends were 6 bases for V and 6 bases for J; bases not matched to a gene: 4. The CDR3 has 14 residues. Germline CDR1 and CDR2: SGHTA and FQGTGA. DNA of the CDR3: TGTGCCAGCAGTCTCCAGGGGGCTAATTCACCCCTCCACTTT. Translating gives CASSLQGANSPLHF.

The gene calls are TRBV28 and TRBJ2-3; tentatively, D is TRBD1 (6 bases). Per the germline V gene, CDR1 is MDHEN and CDR2 is SYDVKM. The V and J ends lost 7 bases and 0 bases respectively, with 14 bases between them. The CDR3 loop spans 15 amino acids. CDR3 in DNA: TGTGCCAGCAAAAGGGGGAGCCCCAGCACAGATACGCAGTATTTT. Its translation: CASKRGSPSTDTQYF.

The chain has TRBV5-1 and TRBJ1-1; 7 bases match TRBD1. Germline CDR1 SGHRS, CDR2 YFSETQ. V shed 3 bases and J 1 base; nucleotides not matched to a gene: 9. This CDR3 spans 16 amino acids. CDR3: CASSSPTGAGNTEAFF. In DNA form, the CDR3 reads TGCGCCAGCAGCTCACCAACAGGGGCGGGGAACACTGAAGCTTTCTTT.

The chain uses TRBV6-5 and TRBJ1-1; D gene unclear. There are 11 residues in the CDR3. Deletions cut 7 bases from V and 0 bases from J, with 3 bases between. CDR1 is MNHEY and CDR2 is SVGAGI in the germline V gene. CDR3 nucleotide sequence: TGTGCCAGCACCTTGAACACTGAAGCTTTCTTT. Protein sequence: CASTLNTEAFF.

The rearrangement uses TRBV11-2 and TRBJ2-7; 9 nucleotides line up with TRBD1. CDR1 SGHAT and CDR2 FQNNGV come from the germline V gene. There are 16 residues in the CDR3. V trimming: 5 bases; J trimming: 6 bases; junction bases outside the gene matches: 14. CDR3 protein: CASSPASGQGLSEQYF. The CDR3 DNA is TGTGCCAGCAGCCCCGCCTCAGGACAGGGGCTATCCGAGCAGTACTTC.

This clone was found a few times. The CDR3, as DNA: TGTGCCAGCGGCAAACTAGGACGGAGCAATCAGCCCCAGCATTTT. As protein: CASGKLGRSNQPQHF. This rearrangement joins TRBV5-6 to TRBJ1-5, with D hard to call. V was shortened by 7 bases and J by 1 base, with 15 bases between the two germline ends. Germline V CDR1 and CDR2: SGHDT, YYEEEE. The CDR3 is 15 amino acids.

This chain links TRBV6-6 with TRBJ2-1, with D possibly being TRBD1 or TRBD2 (6 bases each). CDR3 length: 14 amino acids. Germline assignment: CDR1 MNHNY and CDR2 SVGAGI (reference sequence). Trimming removed 7 bases from V and 2 bases from J, with 12 bases in between. CDR3 sequence reads: CASTRGATYNEQFF. CDR3 nucleotide sequence: TGTGCCAGCACTAGGGGGGCCACCTACAATGAGCAGTTCTTC.

The chain recombines TRBV6-1 with TRBJ1-1; D is undetermined. With 10 bases removed from V and 5 bases from J, the gap between germline ends came to 20 bases. The germline V gene has CDR1 MNHNS and CDR2 SASEGT. This CDR3 region has 14 residues. The DNA for the CDR3 is TGTGCCACCAAGGGTTTTGCGTCAAAGACTGAAGCTTTCTTT. It yields the protein CATKGFASKTEAFF.

The chain recombines TRBV5-4 with TRBJ2-2; D possibly corresponds to TRBD1 (6 bases). Trimming stripped 3 bases from V and 4 bases from J, with 13 bases between. The CDR3 loop spans 15 amino acids. Germline-derived CDR1 and CDR2 are SGHNT and YYREEE (reference sequence). CDR3 nucleotide sequence: TGTGCCAGCAGCTCTGGGGGCGGGTCCACCGGGGAGCTGTTTTTT. Amino acid sequence: CASSSGGGSTGELFF.

J is TRBJ1-4 and V is TRBV28; D remains unclear. The CDR3 runs to 15 residues. V was shortened by 6 bases and J by 1 base, with 12 bases between the two germline ends. The germline V gene has CDR1 MDHEN and CDR2 SYDVKM. The CDR3 loop reads CASSRSLVTNEKLFF. The CDR3 DNA sequence: TGTGCCAGCAGCCGCTCCCTGGTAACTAATGAAAAACTGTTTTTT.

The chain links TRBV4-1 to TRBJ1-4; D unresolved. Germline CDR1 and CDR2: MGHRA and YSYEKL. This CDR3 has 13 residues. With 9 bases removed from V and 0 bases from J, the gap between germline ends came to 8 bases. The CDR3 loop is CARPVATNEKLFF. In DNA, the CDR3 is TGCGCCAGACCGGTTGCAACTAATGAAAAACTGTTTTTT.

This clone came up once. The junction departs from germline at one end; a sequencing error may be responsible. The same CDR3 arises from other DNA sequences in this sample as well. The rearrangement uses TRBV5-1 and TRBJ1-5, with unresolved D. Germline CDR1 SGHRS, CDR2 YFSETQ. The CDR3 has 13 residues. Written as DNA, the CDR3 is TGTGCCAGCAGCTTGGACAGCAATCAGCCCCAGCATTTT. The encoded protein is CASSLDSNQPQHF.

The rearrangement joins TRBV5-5 to TRBJ2-1; D gene ambiguous. With 4 bases removed from V and 0 bases from J, the gap between germline ends came to 14 bases. Germline CDR1 SGHKS, CDR2 YYEKEE (reference sequence). The CDR3 length is 16 residues. The CDR3 protein is CASSSLIERSYNEQFF. CDR3 DNA sequence: TGTGCCAGCAGCAGCCTGATCGAGCGCTCCTACAATGAGCAGTTCTTC.

This rearrangement joins TRBV9 to TRBJ2-7, with 9 bases lining up with TRBD2. CDR3 length equals 15 residues. Trimming at V came to 0 bases and at J to 6 bases, leaving 7 bases not matched to a gene. Germline lookup yields CDR1 SGDLS and CDR2 YYNGEE. The CDR3 sequence is CASSVEISGSSEQYF. Written as DNA, the CDR3 is TGTGCCAGCAGCGTAGAGATTAGCGGGAGTTCCGAGCAGTACTTC.

The V gene is TRBV27, the J gene TRBJ2-1; maybe TRBD1 (5 bases). Germline V gene lookup returns CDR1 MNHEY and CDR2 SMNVEV (reference sequence). V was pared by 8 bases and J by 9 bases, with 14 bases between. CDR3 length: 12 amino acids. Here the CDR3 reads CASAPGRGEQFF. The CDR3 DNA reads as TGTGCCAGCGCACCCGGAAGGGGTGAGCAGTTCTTC.